This entry describes one T cell receptor beta chain. Its target is unknown. This sample was included in a study of cytomegalovirus exposure and HLA in healthy donors. Turning to the study itself: Earlier, some 200 million T cells were analyzed, and over 95 million unique TCR beta sequences were found among them.

Broader study findings: Later work associated 16,951 TCR beta sequences with HLA alleles at 0.05 false discovery rate. The study put 150 or so TCR beta chains on its list as cytomegalovirus-associated. Three of the chains that were CMV-associated were confirmed in vitro to be specific for CMV antigens.

With 3 bases clipped from V and 0 bases from J, the junction kept 4 bases outside the gene matches. The CDR3 loop spans 17 amino acids. Germline lookup yields CDR1 KGHSH and CDR2 LQKENI. The PCR employed 60 Vbeta primers together with 13 Jbeta primers. Some clones are missing from TCRdb's copy, which holds only in-frame ones; the method was immunoSEQ multiplex PCR. This sample has 75,000 to 100,000 clones, with less than 85% found just once. The chain carries TRBV18 and TRBJ1-3; 11 nucleotides align to TRBD1. The sequenced sample consisted of PBMCs. This clonotype was sampled from a male donor in good health and CMV-seronegative. Here the CDR3 DNA reads TGTGCCAGCTCACCGAGGACAGGGGGCGCCTCTGGAAACACCATATATTTT. Amino acids: CASSPRTGGASGNTIYF.